Listed below are T cell receptor beta chains from one sample, sequenced in a study of chemoradiotherapy in HPV16-positive cancers. Clones were read by immunoSEQ multiplex PCR, and TCRdb kept only the in-frame ones, dropping some. The sample lists about 5,700 clones, roughly nine tenths occurring once. Sample: blood, taken from a patient who underwent chemoradiotherapy. These receptors all stem from a human donor with HPV-associated anogenital cancer. Both conserved end residues are part of each CDR3. D genes are given only for firm matches. The listing skips clone size in some rows; elsewhere it reads once, few, many or a size class.

J: TRBJ2-1; D: TRBD2; size: -; V: TRBV7-2; DNA: TGTGCCAGCAGCTTACTAGCGGGGGGTTACAATGAGCAGTTCTTC; CDR3: CASSLLAGGYNEQFF
J: TRBJ2-7; D: TRBD2; size: once; V: TRBV5-1; DNA: TGCGCCAGCAGCTTGGCCGCGGGAGGCTCCTACGAGCAGTACTTC; CDR3: CASSLAAGGSYEQYF
J: TRBJ1-2; D: TRBD1; size: -; V: TRBV5-1; DNA: TGCGCCAGCAGCTTGCTCCAGGGGGACTATGGCTACACCTTC; CDR3: CASSLLQGDYGYTF
J: TRBJ1-5; D: -; size: -; V: TRBV28; DNA: TGTGCCAGCAGTTTGTTGTTGGGGAGTCAGCCCCAGCATTTT; CDR3: CASSLLLGSQPQHF
J: TRBJ2-1; D: TRBD1; size: -; V: TRBV5-4; DNA: TGTGCCAGCAGCGTGTTTCAGGGGGTTGACTACAATGAGCAGTTCTTC; CDR3: CASSVFQGVDYNEQFF
J: TRBJ2-3; D: TRBD2; size: -; V: TRBV7-9; DNA: TGTGCCAGCAGCCTCCAGCGGGGGGGGGCAGCAGATACGCAGTATTTT; CDR3: CASSLQRGGAADTQYF
J: TRBJ2-2; D: TRBD1; size: -; V: TRBV2; DNA: TGTGCCAGCAGTGTGAGGAACTCCGGGACAGGGAGGACCGGGGAGCTGTTTTTT; CDR3: CASSVRNSGTGRTGELFF
J: TRBJ1-5; D: -; size: -; V: TRBV19; DNA: TGTGCCAGTAGTATGACAGATTATAGCAATCAGCCCCAGCATTTT; CDR3: CASSMTDYSNQPQHF
J: TRBJ2-7; D: TRBD2; size: -; V: TRBV27; DNA: TGTGCCAGCAGTTACGGGGGGGCCGGGTACGAGCAGTACTTC; CDR3: CASSYGGAGYEQYF
J: TRBJ2-5; D: TRBD2; size: -; V: TRBV18; DNA: TGTGCCAGCTCACCCAGGACAACACCCCCTAGCGGTGAGAAAGAGACCCAGTACTTC; CDR3: CASSPRTTPPSGEKETQYF
J: TRBJ2-7; D: TRBD1; size: -; V: TRBV5-1; DNA: TGCGCCAGCAGCTTGGGACACCGGGACAGTACCTACGAGCAGTACTTC; CDR3: CASSLGHRDSTYEQYF
J: TRBJ2-3; D: TRBD1; size: -; V: TRBV6-5; DNA: TGTGCCAGCAGCCCCCGGGACAGTTATACGCAGTATTTT; CDR3: CASSPRDSYTQYF
J: TRBJ2-7; D: -; size: -; V: TRBV27; DNA: TGTGCCAGCAGTTACGGAGACCTCTACGAGCAGTACTTC; CDR3: CASSYGDLYEQYF
J: TRBJ2-2; D: -; size: once; V: TRBV15; DNA: TGTGCCACCAGCACCGTTCCCGGGGAGCTGTTTTTT; CDR3: CATSTVPGELFF
J: TRBJ1-2; D: TRBD1; size: -; V: TRBV28; DNA: TGTGCCAGCAGTTTAGGCGGGACAGGGCGACATGGCTACACCTTC; CDR3: CASSLGGTGRHGYTF
J: TRBJ1-3; D: -; size: -; V: TRBV7-2; DNA: TGTGCCAGCAGCTTAGCCGCGACAGGTCGCTCTGGAAACACCATATATTTT; CDR3: CASSLAATGRSGNTIYF
J: TRBJ2-1; D: -; size: -; V: TRBV7-9; DNA: TGTGCCAGCGTGACTTCCCCCTACAATGAGCAGTTCTTC; CDR3: CASVTSPYNEQFF
J: TRBJ1-6; D: -; size: -; V: TRBV9; DNA: TGTGCCAGCAGCCTTAGGGTAGGAAACTCACCCCTCCACTTT; CDR3: CASSLRVGNSPLHF
J: TRBJ2-1; D: -; size: -; V: TRBV7-2; DNA: TGTGCCAGCAGCTTAAGGGGGTATGGGGGAACAAATGAGCAGTTCTTC; CDR3: CASSLRGYGGTNEQFF
J: TRBJ2-1; D: -; size: -; V: TRBV9; DNA: TGTGCCAGCAGCGCCATCGGGAGTGGAGGTGAGCAGTTCTTC; CDR3: CASSAIGSGGEQFF
J: TRBJ2-5; D: -; size: few; V: TRBV7-9; DNA: TGTGCCAGCAGCTTAGAAATGGAGACCCAGTACTTC; CDR3: CASSLEMETQYF
J: TRBJ2-2; D: TRBD2; size: -; V: TRBV6-4; DNA: TGTGCCAGCAGCCGACTAGCGGGAGACACCGGGGAGCTGTTTTTT; CDR3: CASSRLAGDTGELFF
J: TRBJ2-2; D: -; size: -; V: TRBV6-4; DNA: TGTGCCAGCAGTCGAACGGGGGCCGGGGAGCTGTTTTTT; CDR3: CASSRTGAGELFF
J: TRBJ1-1; D: TRBD1; size: -; V: TRBV6-5; DNA: TGTGCCAGCAGGGAGGACAGGACAATGAACACTGAAGCTTTCTTT; CDR3: CASREDRTMNTEAFF
J: TRBJ2-7; D: TRBD2; size: -; V: TRBV7-6; DNA: TGTGCCAGCAGCTTAGCGGGACTAGCGGGGGTGGAGCAGTACTTC; CDR3: CASSLAGLAGVEQYF
J: TRBJ2-5; D: -; size: -; V: TRBV7-9; DNA: TGTGCCAGCAGCTCCCTTATGGGGGGGCAGAAAGAGACCCAGTACTTC; CDR3: CASSSLMGGQKETQYF
J: TRBJ1-6; D: -; size: once; V: TRBV6-1; DNA: TGTGCCAGCAGTCGCGCGCTGTCCTATAATTCACCCCTCCACTTT; CDR3: CASSRALSYNSPLHF
J: TRBJ2-1; D: -; size: few; V: TRBV7-9; DNA: TGTGCCAGCAGCATGACGGAGGGTTACTACAATGAGCAGTTCTTC; CDR3: CASSMTEGYYNEQFF
J: TRBJ2-3; D: -; size: -; V: TRBV4-2; DNA: TGTGCCAGCAGTCCCCGAGGAGGCCCTAGCACAGATACGCAGTATTTT; CDR3: CASSPRGGPSTDTQYF
J: TRBJ2-2; D: -; size: -; V: TRBV5-1; DNA: TGCGCCAGCCGGTGGGGCAGCTACACCGGGGAGCTGTTTTTT; CDR3: CASRWGSYTGELFF
J: TRBJ1-5; D: TRBD1; size: -; V: TRBV4-1; DNA: TGCGCCAGCAGCCAGAGGGACAGTAGCAATCAGCCCCAGCATTTT; CDR3: CASSQRDSSNQPQHF
J: TRBJ2-3; D: -; size: -; V: TRBV4-2; DNA: TGTGCCAGCAGCCAAGACCCCACAGATACGCAGTATTTT; CDR3: CASSQDPTDTQYF
J: TRBJ1-3; D: -; size: -; V: TRBV6-5; DNA: TGTGCCAGCAGGGGTAGCTCGTTGGGAAACACCATATATTTT; CDR3: CASRGSSLGNTIYF
J: TRBJ2-2; D: TRBD2; size: -; V: TRBV9; DNA: TGTGCCAGCAGCGTAGAGGGAGGGTTGAACACCGGGGAGCTGTTTTTT; CDR3: CASSVEGGLNTGELFF
J: TRBJ2-1; D: TRBD1; size: -; V: TRBV9; DNA: TGTGCCAGCAGCGTAGTGGGGACAGGGATTTCTGAGCAGTTCTTC; CDR3: CASSVVGTGISEQFF
J: TRBJ2-1; D: TRBD2; size: -; V: TRBV7-8; DNA: TGTGCCAGCAGCTTAACTGCGGGAGGGCCCCGCAATGAGCAGTTCTTC; CDR3: CASSLTAGGPRNEQFF
J: TRBJ2-4; D: TRBD1; size: -; V: TRBV4-2; DNA: TGTGCCAGCAGCCAAGATGGCGAGACAGGGGGCGCAAACATTCAGTACTTC; CDR3: CASSQDGETGGANIQYF
J: TRBJ2-2; D: -; size: once; V: TRBV5-1; DNA: TGCGCCAGCAGGGGGACCACCGGGGAGCTGTTTTTT; CDR3: CASRGTTGELFF
J: TRBJ2-1; D: TRBD2; size: -; V: TRBV27; DNA: TGTGCCAGCAGTTTCCGGGGACTAGCGGGAATTTTGTTCTTC; CDR3: CASSFRGLAGILFF